The rows below give T cell receptor beta chains drawn from one sample of a study of human T cells and chemical hapten exposure. TCRdb passed the RACE reads through MiXCR, listing each CDR3 protein once. The sample lists some 100,000 distinct CDR3 sequences, 7.5% to 10% occurring once. Sequences were derived from whole blood, sampled in connection with sensitization to the hapten diphenylcyclopropenone (DPC). The receptors were gathered from a middle-aged woman with alopecia areata. Some clones in this sample may be carry-over from other donors' samples. Both conserved end residues are part of each CDR3. A D gene is named only where the DNA matches it firmly. Size is omitted from some rows. Given values are once, few, many or a class for expanded clones.

TRBV10-1	-	few	TRBJ2-7	TGCGCCAGCACGTGGACAGCTAGAAACGTGGGGCTCGCTTACGAGCAGTACTTC	CASTWTARNVGLAYEQYF
TRBV6-5	-	many	TRBJ2-7	TGTGCCAGCAGCAAACTAAATAACTACGAGCAGTACTTC	CASSKLNNYEQYF
TRBV7-2	TRBD1	few	TRBJ2-7	TGTGCCAGCAGCCCGTATCCGGGACAGGGCTTGGAGCAGTACTTC	CASSPYPGQGLEQYF
TRBV7-2	-	-	TRBJ1-5	TGTGCCAGCAGCTTCGTGGAGGGCCGGGCCCAGCATTTT	CASSFVEGRAQHF
TRBV5-5	-	many	TRBJ1-1	TGTGCCAGCACCCTGACAGCTTCCACTGAAGCTTTCTTT	CASTLTASTEAFF
TRBV27	TRBD2	few	TRBJ2-1	TGTGCCAGCAGTTTTGGAGCGGGAGGGCCAGGCAGGCAGTTCTTC	CASSFGAGGPGRQFF
TRBV28	TRBD2	many	TRBJ2-1	TGTGCCAGCAGACCCCGACCGGGACTAGGAAGCAATGAGCAGTTCTTC	CASRPRPGLGSNEQFF
TRBV5-1	-	many	TRBJ1-6	TGCGCCAGCAGAAAGGGACGCGGGGACTCACCCCTCCACTTT	CASRKGRGDSPLHF
TRBV6-6	TRBD1	few	TRBJ2-5	TGTGCCAGCAGGGGACAGGGTGTAAATTCTACGGAGACCCAGTACTTC	CASRGQGVNSTETQYF
TRBV6-5	-	few	TRBJ2-3	TGTGCCAGCAGGCGGGGACAGAACACAGATACGCAGTATTTT	CASRRGQNTDTQYF
TRBV4-2	-	few	TRBJ1-1	TGTGCCAGCAGCCAAACAGACTCGAACACTGAAGCTTTCTTT	CASSQTDSNTEAFF
TRBV20-1	-	many	TRBJ2-3	TGCAGTGCTCAGGACAGCAACACAGATACGCAGTATTTT	CSAQDSNTDTQYF
TRBV4-2	TRBD1	few	TRBJ1-4	TGTGCCAGCAGCCCTTATCACTACAGGGGAACTAATGAAAAACTGTTTTTT	CASSPYHYRGTNEKLFF
TRBV7-2	TRBD2	few	TRBJ2-1	TGTGCCAGCAGCTTAGCGAGGACTAGCGGTGATGAGCAGTTCTTC	CASSLARTSGDEQFF